This T cell receptor (delta chain) was obtained from a study of γδ T cells in repeated Plasmodium falciparum infection. Only a few counts were recorded for this clone. The mismatch at residue 4 between this DNA's translation and the TCRdb protein of a much larger clone likely reflects a read error; the protein shown is translated from the DNA. TCRdb reanalysed the multiplex PCR reads via CATT. The sample lists about 93,000 delta-chain clones, 0.95% to 1% occurring once. Bulk repertoires came from Vgamma9/Vdelta2+ or Vdelta2-negative gammadelta T cells flow-sorted from PBMC. The CDR3 is 24 amino acids. Germline V gene sequence: CDR1 TSWWSYY, CDR2 QGS.

The sequence was collected from a pool of human donors (malaria-infected and uninfected, not separated). The sequenced sample was gamma-delta T cells from blood. The chain couples TRDV1 to TRDJ2; perhaps TRDD3 as D (5 bases). TCRdb does not report a J gene; here it was assigned by matching the DNA to germline references. Written as DNA, the CDR3 is TGTGCTCTTAGGGAACTAGAGTCCGGCCCAAGGCCCTTTTGGGATTCAACTTTGACAGCACAACTCTTCTTT. It codes for CALRELESGPRPFWDSTLTAQLFF.